This TCR beta chain was sequenced for a study of T cell responses to AZD1222 COVID-19 vaccine. Background on the study: Second-dose timings of about 4 or about 12 weeks were pooled. Study findings and constraints: Females outnumbered males among donors, who were mostly white British; clonal diversity was possibly underestimated. Repertoires in all cases were sampled only once the peak T cell response had passed. CD4 TCRs associated with vaccination spanned spike, dominating at 160-218 and 743-854.

This CDR3 has 14 amino acids. Germline CDR1 and CDR2: GTSNPN and SVGIG (reference sequence). Between the trimmed V and J ends, which lost 0 bases and 8 bases, there was a span of 13 bases. Libraries were prepared by immunoSEQ multiplex PCR; TCRdb keeps only in-frame clonotypes and omits some of them. The profile shows some 100,000 clones, 85% to 90% of them singletons. This clone showed up just a few times. Its target is unknown. The chain has TRBV30 and TRBJ2-2; D is possibly TRBD1 (5 bases). This TCR was recovered from an adult in good health. Sequenced here: peripheral blood, sampled on day 0 of AZD1222 vaccination. The CDR3 sequence: CAWSVIGDRGELFF. The CDR3 DNA is TGTGCCTGGAGTGTAATAGGGGATAGGGGGGAGCTGTTTTTT.